The clone carrying this TCR beta chain was seen ten or more times. Its specificity is unknown. These data come from a study of T cell repertoires in cytomegalovirus infection. Study overall: An indication of both CMV infection and matching HLA type came from public TCR beta signatures.

TCRdb re-called the reads through MiXCR, storing one row per CDR3 protein. This sample yields about 310,000 distinct CDR3 sequences, of which 17% are seen a single time; 12% belongs to the top ten. V was trimmed by 10 bases and J by 1 base, leaving 13 bases between them. The germline CDR1 and CDR2 sequences are MGHDK and SYGVNS. CDR3 length: 13 amino acids. General study points: The ex vivo response was dominated by HLA-C-restricted CMV-specific TCR beta clonotypes. Cumulated frequencies of public TCR beta families served to identify carriers of CMV plus the relevant HLA.

This clonotype originated in a human donor in good health (CMV status not recorded). Some clones in this sample may be carry-over from other donors' samples. The gene calls are TRBV25-1 and TRBJ1-1, with D perhaps TRBD1 (6 bases). Material: PBMCs. Here the CDR3 reads CATAQGRNTEAFF. The CDR3 DNA reads as TGTGCCACCGCACAGGGAAGGAACACTGAAGCTTTCTTT.